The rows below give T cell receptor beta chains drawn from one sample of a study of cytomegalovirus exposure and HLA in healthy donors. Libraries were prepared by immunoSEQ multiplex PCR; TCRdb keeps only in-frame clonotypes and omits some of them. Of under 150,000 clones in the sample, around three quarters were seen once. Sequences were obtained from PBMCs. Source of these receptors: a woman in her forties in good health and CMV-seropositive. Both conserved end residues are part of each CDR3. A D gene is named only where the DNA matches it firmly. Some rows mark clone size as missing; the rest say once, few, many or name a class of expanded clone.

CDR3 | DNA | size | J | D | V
CASSRGLAGTGELFF | TGTGCCAGCAGCCGGGGACTAGCGGGGACCGGGGAGCTGTTTTTT | . | TRBJ2-2 | TRBD2 | TRBV6-5
CASSHHRDRRILNTEAFF | TGCGCCAGCAGTCACCACCGGGACAGGCGTATTTTGAACACTGAAGCTTTCTTT | . | TRBJ1-1 | TRBD1 | TRBV23-1
CASSLIPGQGPFF | TGTGCCAGCAGCCTAATTCCGGGACAGGGTCCTTTCTTT | once | TRBJ1-1 | TRBD1 | TRBV7-3
CASSLVAGGGQFF | TGTGCCAGCAGCTTGGTCGCGGGGGGCGGTCAGTTCTTC | . | TRBJ2-1 | TRBD2 | TRBV5-4
CASRTGGSWTGELFF | TGTGCCAGTAGAACAGGGGGCTCGTGGACCGGGGAGCTGTTTTTT | . | TRBJ2-2 | TRBD1 | TRBV19
CASSAEWGTGGSGANVLTF | TGTGCCAGCTCAGCTGAATGGGGGACAGGAGGCTCTGGGGCCAACGTCCTGACTTTC | . | TRBJ2-6 | TRBD1 | TRBV18
CASSQEVLGAGEKLFF | TGTGCCAGCAGCCAAGAAGTACTGGGGGCTGGGGAAAAACTGTTTTTT | . | TRBJ1-4 | . | TRBV4-2
CATSRGGFASEQYF | TGTGCCACCAGCAGAGGTGGATTTGCTAGCGAGCAGTACTTC | . | TRBJ2-7 | . | TRBV15
CASSLSPGARQPQHF | TGTGCCAGCAGCTTGTCCCCGGGAGCAAGGCAGCCCCAGCATTTT | once | TRBJ1-5 | . | TRBV5-5
CASSLMGRGEYNEQFF | TGTGCCAGCAGCCTCATGGGGCGGGGGGAATACAATGAGCAGTTCTTC | . | TRBJ2-1 | TRBD2 | TRBV5-4
CASSWAYQETQYF | TGTGCCAGCAGCTGGGCCTACCAAGAGACCCAGTACTTC | . | TRBJ2-5 | . | TRBV11-2
CASRQTGLLPNQPQHF | TGTGCCAGCAGACAGACAGGGCTTCTCCCCAATCAGCCCCAGCATTTT | . | TRBJ1-5 | TRBD1 | TRBV7-2
CSASGSYEQYF | TGCAGTGCTAGCGGTTCCTACGAGCAGTACTTC | . | TRBJ2-7 | . | TRBV20-1
CASSIVDYGYTF | TGTGCCAGCAGTATAGTGGACTATGGCTACACCTTC | . | TRBJ1-2 | . | TRBV2
CASSLYLSYEQYF | TGTGCCAGCAGCTTATATCTGTCCTACGAGCAGTACTTC | . | TRBJ2-7 | . | TRBV7-6
CASSRQGASGEQYF | TGTGCCAGCAGTAGACAGGGGGCATCGGGCGAGCAGTACTTC | . | TRBJ2-7 | TRBD1 | TRBV27
CASSVAGQSTYEQYF | TGCGCCAGCAGCGTTGCTGGACAGAGCACCTACGAGCAGTACTTC | . | TRBJ2-7 | . | TRBV5-1
CASSRPTSGGDNEQFF | TGTGCCAGCAGCAGACCAACTAGCGGGGGGGACAATGAGCAGTTCTTC | . | TRBJ2-1 | TRBD2 | TRBV11-2
CASRLLQGSGGYTF | TGTGCCAGCAGGCTACTTCAGGGAAGCGGGGGCTACACCTTC | . | TRBJ1-2 | . | TRBV6-5
CASSLSSRGATDTQYF | TGCGCCAGCAGCTTGAGTTCGCGGGGGGCTACAGATACGCAGTATTTT | . | TRBJ2-3 | TRBD2 | TRBV5-1
CASSRQANTEAFF | TGTGCCAGCAGCCGACAGGCGAACACTGAAGCTTTCTTT | . | TRBJ1-1 | . | TRBV7-9
CASSVGQARSGNTIYF | TGTGCCAGCAGCGTGGGACAGGCCCGCTCTGGAAACACCATATATTTT | . | TRBJ1-3 | TRBD1 | TRBV7-2
CATSSLGQGNGYTF | TGTGCCACCAGCAGCCTCGGACAGGGGAATGGCTACACCTTC | . | TRBJ1-2 | TRBD1 | TRBV15
CASSSYRDETQYF | TGTGCCAGCAGCTCATACAGGGATGAGACCCAGTACTTC | . | TRBJ2-5 | . | TRBV7-3
CASSPAYRGGEQYF | TGTGCCAGCAGCCCGGCCTACAGGGGTGGGGAGCAGTACTTC | few | TRBJ2-7 | TRBD1 | TRBV9
CASSSSGRSTYEQYF | TGTGCCAGCAGTTCCTCAGGGCGATCGACCTACGAGCAGTACTTC | . | TRBJ2-7 | . | TRBV28
CASSQDFGGIQPQHF | TGCGCCAGCAGCCAAGATTTTGGGGGCATTCAGCCCCAGCATTTT | . | TRBJ1-5 | . | TRBV4-1
CASSVWGEGTDTQYF | TGTGCCAGCAGCGTCTGGGGGGAAGGGACAGATACGCAGTATTTT | few | TRBJ2-3 | . | TRBV9
CASSRDRGSTEAFF | TGCGCCAGCAGCCGGGACAGGGGATCCACTGAAGCTTTCTTT | . | TRBJ1-1 | TRBD1 | TRBV4-1
CASSPPTSQGVFF | TGCGCCAGCAGCCCGCCTACTTCACAGGGGGTGTTCTTC | . | TRBJ2-1 | TRBD1 | TRBV4-1
CASTKDRSNYGYTF | TGTGCCAGCACCAAGGACAGATCTAACTATGGCTACACCTTC | . | TRBJ1-2 | . | TRBV6-5
CASRPGGLAKNIQYF | TGTGCCAGCAGGCCGGGGGGACTAGCCAAAAACATTCAGTACTTC | . | TRBJ2-4 | TRBD2 | TRBV9
CASSLVGLAGGHGDTQYF | TGTGCCAGCAGCTTAGTAGGTCTAGCGGGGGGGCATGGAGATACGCAGTATTTT | . | TRBJ2-3 | TRBD2 | TRBV11-3
CASIGSRPNTGELFF | TGTGCCAGCATTGGGAGTCGACCAAACACCGGGGAGCTGTTTTTT | . | TRBJ2-2 | . | TRBV6-5
CAISELGVTDTQYF | TGTGCCATCAGTGAATTAGGGGTCACAGATACGCAGTATTTT | . | TRBJ2-3 | . | TRBV10-3
CASSEQGIYSNQPQHF | TGTGCCAGCAGTGAACAGGGAATCTATAGCAATCAGCCCCAGCATTTT | once | TRBJ1-5 | . | TRBV6-1
CASSLGRQGETQYF | TGTGCCAGCAGCTTAGGGCGACAGGGAGAGACCCAGTACTTC | few | TRBJ2-5 | TRBD1 | TRBV11-3
CASGAGYSNQPQHF | TGTGCTAGTGGGGCGGGCTATAGCAATCAGCCCCAGCATTTT | . | TRBJ1-5 | . | TRBV12-5
CASSPHAGAPDTF | TGTGCCAGCAGCCCGCATGCGGGGGCCCCTGACACCTTC | . | TRBJ1-2 | . | TRBV7-6
CASSPQPGLAGGREVFEQFF | TGCGCCAGCAGCCCTCAACCCGGACTCGCGGGGGGGAGGGAAGTGTTTGAGCAGTTCTTC | . | TRBJ2-1 | TRBD2 | TRBV5-1
CASSVTGTTNEQYF | TGTGCCAGTAGTGTTACCGGGACTACCAACGAGCAGTACTTC | . | TRBJ2-7 | TRBD2 | TRBV19
CASSVFSGGEGTQYF | TGTGCCAGCAGCGTTTTTAGCGGGGGGGAGGGGACCCAGTACTTC | . | TRBJ2-5 | TRBD2 | TRBV9
CASSENWAGGHQETQYF | TGTGCCAGCAGTGAAAATTGGGCGGGGGGACACCAAGAGACCCAGTACTTC | . | TRBJ2-5 | TRBD2 | TRBV2
CASSLYRDRVNTEAFF | TGTGCCAGCAGCTTATACCGGGACAGGGTGAACACTGAAGCTTTCTTT | . | TRBJ1-1 | TRBD1 | TRBV5-4